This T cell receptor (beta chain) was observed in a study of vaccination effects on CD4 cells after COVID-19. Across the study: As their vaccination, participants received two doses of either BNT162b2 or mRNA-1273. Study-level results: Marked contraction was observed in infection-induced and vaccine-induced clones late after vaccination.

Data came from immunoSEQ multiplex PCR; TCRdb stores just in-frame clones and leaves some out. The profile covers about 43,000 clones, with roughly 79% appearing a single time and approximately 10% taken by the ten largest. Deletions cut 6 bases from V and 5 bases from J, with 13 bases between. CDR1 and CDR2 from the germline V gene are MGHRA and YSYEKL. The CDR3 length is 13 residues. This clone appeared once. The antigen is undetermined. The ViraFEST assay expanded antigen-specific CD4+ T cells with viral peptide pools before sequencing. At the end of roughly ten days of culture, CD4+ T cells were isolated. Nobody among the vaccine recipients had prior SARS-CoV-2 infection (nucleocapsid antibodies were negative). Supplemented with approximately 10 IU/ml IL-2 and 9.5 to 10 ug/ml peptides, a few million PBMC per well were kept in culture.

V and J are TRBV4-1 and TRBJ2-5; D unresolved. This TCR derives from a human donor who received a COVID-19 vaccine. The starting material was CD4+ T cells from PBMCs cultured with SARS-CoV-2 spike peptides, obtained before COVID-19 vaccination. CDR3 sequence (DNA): TGCGCCAGCAGGGCGTCGGCGAGGGAGACCCAGTACTTC. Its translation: CASRASARETQYF.